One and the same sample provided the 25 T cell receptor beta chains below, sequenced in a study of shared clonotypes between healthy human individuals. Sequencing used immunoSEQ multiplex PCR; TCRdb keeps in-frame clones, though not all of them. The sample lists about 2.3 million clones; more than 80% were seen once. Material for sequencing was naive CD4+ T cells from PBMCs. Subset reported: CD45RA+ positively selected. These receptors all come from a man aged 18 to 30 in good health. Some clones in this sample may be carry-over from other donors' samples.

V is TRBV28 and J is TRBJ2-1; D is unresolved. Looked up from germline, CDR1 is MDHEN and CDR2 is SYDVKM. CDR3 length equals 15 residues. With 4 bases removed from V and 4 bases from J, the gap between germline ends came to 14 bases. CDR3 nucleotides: TGTGCCAGCAGTTCGCAGGCGGTTGGGTACAATGAGCAGTTCTTC. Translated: CASSSQAVGYNEQFF.

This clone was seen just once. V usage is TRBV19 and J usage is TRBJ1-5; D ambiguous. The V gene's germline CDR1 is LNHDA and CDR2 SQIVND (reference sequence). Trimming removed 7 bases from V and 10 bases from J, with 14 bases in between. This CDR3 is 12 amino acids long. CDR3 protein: CASTTGQQPQHF. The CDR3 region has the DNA TGTGCCAGTACCACGGGCCAGCAACCCCAGCATTTT. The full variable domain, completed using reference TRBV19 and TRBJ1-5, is DGGITQSPKYLFRKEGQNVTLSCEQNLNHDAMYWYRQDPGQGLRLIYYSQIVNDFQKGDIAEGYSVSREKKESFPLTVTSAQKNPTAFYLCASTTGQQPQHFGDGTRLSIL.

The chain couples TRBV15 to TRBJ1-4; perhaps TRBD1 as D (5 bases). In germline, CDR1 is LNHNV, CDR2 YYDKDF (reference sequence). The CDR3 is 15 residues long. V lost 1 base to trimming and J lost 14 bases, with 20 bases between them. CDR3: CATSRGGLRDLVLFF. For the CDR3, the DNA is TGTGCCACCAGCAGAGGTGGTTTGAGGGACCTCGTGCTGTTTTTT. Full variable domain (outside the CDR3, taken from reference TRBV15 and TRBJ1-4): DAMVIQNPRYQVTQFGKPVTLSCSQTLNHNVMYWYQQKSSQAPKLLFHYYDKDFNNEADTPDNFQSRRPNTSFCFLDIRSPGLGDTAMYLCATSRGGLRDLVLFFGSGTQLSVL.

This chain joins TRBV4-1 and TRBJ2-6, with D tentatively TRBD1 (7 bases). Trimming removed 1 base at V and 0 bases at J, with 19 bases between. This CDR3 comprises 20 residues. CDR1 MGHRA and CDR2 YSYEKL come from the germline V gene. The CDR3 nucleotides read TGCGCCAGCAGCCAAGGTCGAGGAGGACAGGACTACTCTGGGGCCAACGTCCTGACTTTC. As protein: CASSQGRGGQDYSGANVLTF.

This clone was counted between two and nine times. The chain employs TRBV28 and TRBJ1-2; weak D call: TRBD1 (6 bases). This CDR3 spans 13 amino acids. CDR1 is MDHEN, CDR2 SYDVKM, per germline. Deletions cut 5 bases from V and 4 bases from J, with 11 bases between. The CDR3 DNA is TGTGCCAGCAGTCCGGACAGACTCTATGGCTACACCTTC. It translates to CASSPDRLYGYTF.

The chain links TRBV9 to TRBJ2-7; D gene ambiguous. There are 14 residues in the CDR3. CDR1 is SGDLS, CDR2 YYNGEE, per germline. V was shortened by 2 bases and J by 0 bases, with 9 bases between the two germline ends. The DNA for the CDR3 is TGTGCCAGCAGCGTTAGGCACTCCTCCTACGAGCAGTACTTC. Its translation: CASSVRHSSYEQYF.

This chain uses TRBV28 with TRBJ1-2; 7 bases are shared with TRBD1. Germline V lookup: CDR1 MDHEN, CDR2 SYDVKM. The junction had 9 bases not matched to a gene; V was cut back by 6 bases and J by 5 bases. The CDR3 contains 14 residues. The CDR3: CASSPQTGRYGYTF. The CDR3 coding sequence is TGTGCCAGCAGCCCCCAGACAGGGAGGTATGGCTACACCTTC.

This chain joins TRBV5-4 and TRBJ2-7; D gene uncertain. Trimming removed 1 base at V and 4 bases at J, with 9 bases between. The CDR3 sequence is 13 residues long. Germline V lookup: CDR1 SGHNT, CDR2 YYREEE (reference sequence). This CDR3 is CASSLLGTYEQYF. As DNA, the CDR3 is TGTGCCAGCAGCTTGTTGGGTACATACGAGCAGTACTTC.

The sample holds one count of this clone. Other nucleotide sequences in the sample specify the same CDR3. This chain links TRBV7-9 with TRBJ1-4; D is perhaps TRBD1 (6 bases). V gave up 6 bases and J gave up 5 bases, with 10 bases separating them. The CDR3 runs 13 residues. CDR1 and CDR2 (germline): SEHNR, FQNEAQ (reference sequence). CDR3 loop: CASSRGQNEKLFF. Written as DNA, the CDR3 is TGTGCCAGCAGTCGGGGGCAGAATGAAAAACTGTTTTTT.

In DNA, the CDR3 is TGTGCCTGGAGTCCTACAGGGGGGCATGGCTACACCTTC. Translation: CAWSPTGGHGYTF. This chain links TRBV30 with TRBJ1-2; 8 bases match TRBD1. The trim removed 2 bases at V and 6 bases at J, leaving 5 bases unmatched. From germline, CDR1 is GTSNPN and CDR2 SVGIG (reference sequence). This CDR3 region has 13 residues.

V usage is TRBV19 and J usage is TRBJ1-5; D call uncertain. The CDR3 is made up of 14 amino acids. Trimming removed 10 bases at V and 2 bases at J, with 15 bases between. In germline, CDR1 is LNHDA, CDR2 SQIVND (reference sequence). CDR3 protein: CAIGRTGGNQPQHF. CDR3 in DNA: TGTGCCATAGGACGGACGGGCGGCAATCAGCCCCAGCATTTT.

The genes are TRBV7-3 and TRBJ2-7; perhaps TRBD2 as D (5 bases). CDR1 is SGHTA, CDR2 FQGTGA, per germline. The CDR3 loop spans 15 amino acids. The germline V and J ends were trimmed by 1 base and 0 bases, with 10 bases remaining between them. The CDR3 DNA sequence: TGTGCCAGCAGCTTAAAAGGCGGGCCCTCCTACGAGCAGTACTTC. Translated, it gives CASSLKGGPSYEQYF. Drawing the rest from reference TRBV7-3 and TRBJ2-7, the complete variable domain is GAGVSQTPSNKVTEKGKYVELRCDPISGHTALYWYRQSLGQGPEFLIYFQGTGAADDSGLPNDRFFAVRPEGSVSTLKIQRTERGDSAVYLCASSLKGGPSYEQYFGPGTRLTVT.

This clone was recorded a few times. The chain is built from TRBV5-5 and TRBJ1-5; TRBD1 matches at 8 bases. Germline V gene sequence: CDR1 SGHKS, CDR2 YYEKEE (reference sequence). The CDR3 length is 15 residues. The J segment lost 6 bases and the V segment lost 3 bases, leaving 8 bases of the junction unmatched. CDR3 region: CASSSTGDGTQPQHF. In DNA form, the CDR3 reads TGTGCCAGCAGCTCGACAGGGGACGGGACTCAGCCCCAGCATTTT.

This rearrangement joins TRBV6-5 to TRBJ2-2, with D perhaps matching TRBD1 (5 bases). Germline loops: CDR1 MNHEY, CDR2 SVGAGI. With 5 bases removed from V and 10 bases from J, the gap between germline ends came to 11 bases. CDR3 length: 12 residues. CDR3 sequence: CASSRDSQELFF. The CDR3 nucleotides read TGTGCCAGCAGTCGAGACAGCCAGGAGCTGTTTTTT.

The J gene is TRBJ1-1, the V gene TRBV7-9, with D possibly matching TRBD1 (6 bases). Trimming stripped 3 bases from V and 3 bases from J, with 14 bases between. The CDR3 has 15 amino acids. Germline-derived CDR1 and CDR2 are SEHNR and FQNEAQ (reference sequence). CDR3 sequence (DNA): TGTGCCAGCAGCTTGGGGGGTGCAGGGGACACTGAAGCTTTCTTT. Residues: CASSLGGAGDTEAFF.

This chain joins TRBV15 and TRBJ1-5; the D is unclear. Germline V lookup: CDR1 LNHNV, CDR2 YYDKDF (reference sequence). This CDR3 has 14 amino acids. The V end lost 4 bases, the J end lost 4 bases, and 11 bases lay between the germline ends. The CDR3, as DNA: TGTGCCACCAGCACGCACCAAGAGAATCAGCCCCAGCATTTT. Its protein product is CATSTHQENQPQHF.

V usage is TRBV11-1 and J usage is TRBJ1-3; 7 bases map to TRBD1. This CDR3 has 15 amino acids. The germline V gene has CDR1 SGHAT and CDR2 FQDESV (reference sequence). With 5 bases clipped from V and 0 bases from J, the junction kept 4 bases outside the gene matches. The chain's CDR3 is CASSVTGASGNTIYF. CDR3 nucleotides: TGTGCCAGCAGCGTAACAGGGGCCTCTGGAAACACCATATATTTT. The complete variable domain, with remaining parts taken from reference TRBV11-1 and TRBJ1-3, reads EAEVAQSPRYKITEKSQAVAFWCDPISGHATLYWYRQILGQGPELLVQFQDESVVDDSQLPKDRFSAERLKGVDSTLKIQPAELGDSAMYLCASSVTGASGNTIYFGEGSWLTVV.

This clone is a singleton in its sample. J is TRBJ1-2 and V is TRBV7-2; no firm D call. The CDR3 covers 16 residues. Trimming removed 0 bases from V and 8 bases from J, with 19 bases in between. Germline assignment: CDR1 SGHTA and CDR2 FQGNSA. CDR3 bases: TGTGCCAGCAGCTTAGCATCATCAGGATCAAATTCGGGCTACACCTTC. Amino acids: CASSLASSGSNSGYTF.

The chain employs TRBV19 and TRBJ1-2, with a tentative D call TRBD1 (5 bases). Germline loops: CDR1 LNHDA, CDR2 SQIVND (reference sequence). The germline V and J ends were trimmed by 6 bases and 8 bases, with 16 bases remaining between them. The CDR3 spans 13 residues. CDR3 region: CASRDQGVRGYTF. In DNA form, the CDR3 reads TGTGCCAGTAGGGATCAGGGTGTTCGCGGCTACACCTTC.

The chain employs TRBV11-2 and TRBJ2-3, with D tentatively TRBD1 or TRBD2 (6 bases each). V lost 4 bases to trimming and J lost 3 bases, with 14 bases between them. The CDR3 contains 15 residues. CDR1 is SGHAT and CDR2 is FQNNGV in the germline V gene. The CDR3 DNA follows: TGTGCCAGCAGCTCACGGGAGAGGGGGACAGATACGCAGTATTTT. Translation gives CASSSRERGTDTQYF.

CDR3 amino acids: CASRRQGGTDTQYF. In DNA form, the CDR3 reads TGTGCCAGCCGTCGCCAGGGAGGCACAGATACGCAGTATTTT. The chain combines TRBV18 with TRBJ2-3; TRBD1 or TRBD2 may be the D gene (5 bases each). Germline-derived CDR1 and CDR2 are KGHSH and LQKENI. Trimming removed 8 bases from V and 1 base from J, with 13 bases in between. CDR3 length equals 14 residues.

CDR3 bases: TGTGCCAGCAGTGAAGCCGTTAAATCGGTCCTGTTGGGGGAGACCCAGTACTTC. Translated: CASSEAVKSVLLGETQYF. V and J are TRBV2 and TRBJ2-5; D uncertain. Looked up from germline, CDR1 is SNHLY and CDR2 is FYNNEI. This CDR3 contains 18 residues. V lost 0 bases and J lost 5, with 22 bases in between.

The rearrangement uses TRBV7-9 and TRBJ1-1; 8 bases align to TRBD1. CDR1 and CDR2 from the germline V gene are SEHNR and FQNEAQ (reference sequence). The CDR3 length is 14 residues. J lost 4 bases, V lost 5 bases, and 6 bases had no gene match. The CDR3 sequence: CASSPQGAATEAFF. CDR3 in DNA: TGTGCCAGCAGCCCCCAGGGGGCAGCCACTGAAGCTTTCTTT.

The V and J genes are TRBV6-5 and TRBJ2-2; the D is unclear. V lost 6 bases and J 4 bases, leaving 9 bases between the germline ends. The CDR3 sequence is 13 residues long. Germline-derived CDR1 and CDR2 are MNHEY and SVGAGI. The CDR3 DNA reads TGTGCCAGCAGACCCAGAAGCACCGGGGAGCTGTTTTTT. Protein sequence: CASRPRSTGELFF.

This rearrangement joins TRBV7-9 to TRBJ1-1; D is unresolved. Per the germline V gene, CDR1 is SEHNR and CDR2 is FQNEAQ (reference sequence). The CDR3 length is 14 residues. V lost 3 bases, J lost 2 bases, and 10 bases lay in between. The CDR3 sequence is CASSLIGSNTEAFF. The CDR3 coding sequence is TGTGCCAGCAGCTTGATTGGCAGCAACACTGAAGCTTTCTTT. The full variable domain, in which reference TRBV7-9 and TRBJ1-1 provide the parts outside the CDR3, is DTGVSQNPRHKITKRGQNVTFRCDPISEHNRLYWYRQTLGQGPEFLTYFQNEAQLEKSRLLSDRFSAERPKGSFSTLEIQRTEQGDSAMYLCASSLIGSNTEAFFGQGTRLTVV.